The next 30 T cell receptor beta chains were all read from a single sample in a study of naive and memory T cell subsets (dated by TCRdb to 2015 to 2018). Receptor libraries were prepared by UMI-ligation and nested PCR. This sample was sequenced with an Illumina MiSeq. The ligated cDNA was amplified by four rounds of PCR, in which nested alpha and beta constant region primers were used together with the SP2 primer. TCRdb reran the public reads through fastp at Q25 and MiXCR, keeping productive beta chains. Rows with one shared CDR3 protein collapse into an entry with the most common genes and DNA. The sample profile shows tens of thousands of distinct CDR3 sequences; approximately 11% of them were found once. The ten most abundant clones make up around 4.2% of the sample. The label giving this sample's treatment or condition can be read as: skin biopsy from PPD injection site in Mantoux-positive individual. The study reported a robust and sensitive protocol to amplify, sequence and analyze TCRs, based on 3' ligation of a UMI-containing oligonucleotide to TCR cDNA.

The sample consisted of skin, taken from a tuberculin skin test site. These receptor sequences come from an adult in good health.

This clonotype occurred a few times. The rearrangement uses TRBV6-1 and TRBJ1-6; 7 bases line up with TRBD1. Trimming cost V 7 bases and J 3 bases; bases outside gene matches: 9. In germline, CDR1 is MNHNS, CDR2 SASEGT. CDR3 size: 16 residues. The CDR3 spells CASIDRGDSYNSPLHF. The CDR3 bases are TGTGCCAGCATCGACCGCGGGGACAGCTATAATTCACCCCTCCACTTT.

This clonotype was seen repeatedly, ten times or more. This chain connects TRBV29-1 to TRBJ2-1; 7 bases match TRBD2. V dropped 3 bases and J dropped 4; count of bases not matched to a gene: 6. The CDR3 has 14 amino acids. Germline V CDR1 and CDR2: SQVTM, ANQGSEA. The CDR3, as DNA: TGCAGCGTTGACTGGCGGGGGAATTACAATGAGCAGTTCTTC. This sequence encodes CSVDWRGNYNEQFF.

There are many counts of this clonotype. The J gene is TRBJ1-2, the V gene TRBV29-1, with 8 positions matching TRBD1. The germline gives CDR1 SQVTM, CDR2 ANQGSEA. V lost 4 bases, J lost 8 bases, and 6 bases stayed unmatched. This CDR3 has 12 residues. Here the CDR3 reads CSVVGQAGGYTF. The DNA of the CDR3 is TGCAGCGTTGTGGGACAGGCAGGGGGCTACACCTTC. Based on the CDR3 plus reference TRBV29-1 and TRBJ1-2, the full variable domain is SAVISQKPSRDICQRGTSLTIQCQVDSQVTMMFWYRQQPGQSLTLIATANQGSEATYESGFVIDKFPISRPNLTFSTLTVSNMSPEDSSIYLCSVVGQAGGYTFGSGTRLTVV.

This clonotype was recorded many times. The chain has TRBV7-9 and TRBJ2-3; 14 bases fit TRBD2. J was trimmed by 2 bases and V by 1 base; bases with no gene match: 17. Germline V CDR1 and CDR2: SEHNR, FQNEAQ (reference sequence). The CDR3 runs 22 residues. The CDR3, as DNA: TGTGCCAGCAGCTTAGACCCTCGGACTAGCGGGGGGCGGTCCTCTTACACAGATACGCAGTATTTT. Its protein product is CASSLDPRTSGGRSSYTDTQYF.

This clonotype was detected only a few times. The CDR3 sequence is CAWSGQGSIQYF. As DNA, the CDR3 is TGTGCCTGGAGTGGACAGGGAAGCATTCAGTACTTC. The V call is TRBV30, the J call TRBJ2-4, with 7 bases fitting TRBD1. CDR3 length: 12 residues. V trimming: 1 base; J trimming: 9 bases; junction bases outside the gene matches: 3. Germline V gene lookup returns CDR1 GTSNPN and CDR2 SVGIG (reference sequence).

This chain connects TRBV6-1 to TRBJ2-1; weak D call: TRBD1 (5 bases). Germline loops: CDR1 MNHNS, CDR2 SASEGT. There are 17 residues in the CDR3. V lost 0 bases to trimming and J lost 3 bases, with 15 bases between them. CDR3 in DNA: TGTGCCAGCAGTGAAGCGCTAACAGGACGTATCTACAATGAGCAGTTCTTC. It codes for CASSEALTGRIYNEQFF.

J is TRBJ1-2 and V is TRBV6-4; 9 bases agree with TRBD1. The CDR3 covers 17 residues. CDR1 and CDR2 (germline): MRHNA, SNTAGT. V lost 5 bases and J lost 6; bases outside the gene matches: 16. The CDR3 loop is CASSHPTGGAPRHGYTF. DNA of the CDR3: TGTGCCAGCAGTCACCCGACAGGGGGTGCCCCCCGTCATGGCTACACCTTC.

This clonotype was seen ten or more times. This chain links TRBV20-1 with TRBJ1-5; D may be TRBD1 (6 bases). Trimming pared 4 bases from V and 4 bases from J, leaving 14 bases between. This CDR3 spans 14 amino acids. Germline V gene sequence: CDR1 DFQATT, CDR2 SNEGSKA (reference sequence). For the CDR3, the DNA is TGCAGTGCTATCGAGTTCACAGGGAATCAGCCCCAGCATTTT. It yields the protein CSAIEFTGNQPQHF.

This clonotype has a count of ten or more. The chain employs TRBV12-3 or TRBV12-4 and TRBJ1-5; TRBD1 matches 7 bases. After removal of 3 bases from V and 5 bases from J, the junction contained 4 bases not matched to a gene. The CDR3 has 14 residues. CDR3: CASSLGQGDQPQHF. CDR3 in DNA: TGTGCCAGCAGTTTGGGGCAGGGGGATCAGCCCCAGCATTTT.

The chain has TRBV24-1 and TRBJ1-5; TRBD1 matches 8 bases. The trim removed 10 bases at V and 5 bases at J, leaving 6 bases unmatched. Germline-derived CDR1 and CDR2 are KGHDR and SFDVKD. This CDR3 contains 13 residues. CDR3 residues: CATFEDRDQPQHF. The CDR3 region has the DNA TGTGCCACTTTTGAGGACAGGGATCAGCCCCAGCATTTT.

This clonotype was recorded many times. J is TRBJ1-1 and V is TRBV20-1, with D possibly matching TRBD1 (6 bases). Trimming took 3 bases from V and 1 from J, leaving 15 bases between them. The CDR3 covers 15 residues. Germline values: CDR1 DFQATT, CDR2 SNEGSKA (reference sequence). CDR3 bases: TGCAGTGCTAGGGAACAGGGAACTAGGAACACTGAAGCTTTCTTT. It is translated as CSAREQGTRNTEAFF.

This clonotype was picked up a small number of times. The genes are TRBV28 and TRBJ2-3; TRBD1 matches 9 bases. Per the germline V gene, CDR1 is MDHEN and CDR2 is SYDVKM. The CDR3 loop spans 15 amino acids. V was clipped by 4 bases and J by 2 bases; unmatched bases: 4. The CDR3 loop reads CASSSDRGYTDTQYF. In DNA form, the CDR3 reads TGTGCCAGCAGTTCTGACAGGGGGTACACAGATACGCAGTATTTT.

The CDR3 DNA sequence: TGTGCCAGTAGTGGGGGACAGGGAAGTAGGAATGAGCAGTTCTTC. It yields the protein CASSGGQGSRNEQFF. The gene calls are TRBV19 and TRBJ2-1; 9 nucleotides match TRBD1. Germline-derived CDR1 and CDR2 are LNHDA and SQIVND (reference sequence). CDR3 length: 15 amino acids. V was pared by 5 bases and J by 7 bases, with 9 bases of the junction left unmatched.

At least ten counts were recorded for this clonotype. The chain has TRBV12-3 or TRBV12-4 and TRBJ2-7; 10 bases are shared with TRBD2. The CDR3 contains 13 residues. V gave up 6 bases and J gave up 7 bases; unmatched junction bases: 6. Here the CDR3 reads CASSFLAGVEQYF. CDR3 sequence (DNA): TGTGCCAGCAGCTTCCTAGCGGGGGTTGAGCAGTACTTC.

This clonotype was observed a handful of times. This chain uses TRBV3-1 with TRBJ1-6, with unresolved D. With 0 bases removed from V and 11 bases from J, the gap between germline ends came to 8 bases. CDR3 length: 13 amino acids. CDR1 and CDR2 (germline): LGHDT, YNNKEL (reference sequence). The CDR3: CASSQDPLTPLHF. DNA for the CDR3: TGTGCCAGCAGCCAAGATCCGTTAACACCCCTCCACTTT.

This clonotype was seen repeatedly, ten times or more. This chain joins TRBV28 and TRBJ2-7; the match to TRBD1 covers 8 bases. This CDR3 has 12 residues. Germline V gives CDR1 MDHEN, CDR2 SYDVKM. Germline trimming cut 6 bases from V and 4 bases from J; bases unmatched to any gene: 2. This CDR3 reads CASSWTGYEQYF. CDR3 bases: TGTGCCAGCAGCTGGACAGGGTACGAGCAGTACTTC.

V and J are TRBV19 and TRBJ2-5; 8 bases map to TRBD2. In germline, CDR1 is LNHDA, CDR2 SQIVND (reference sequence). This CDR3 is built from 15 residues. V dropped 3 bases and J dropped 5; count of bases not matched to a gene: 8. Written as DNA, the CDR3 is TGTGCCAGTAGTATTGTTGGGACTAGGGGCGAGACCCAGTACTTC. Amino acid sequence: CASSIVGTRGETQYF.

This clonotype was counted ten times or more. The J gene is TRBJ2-1, the V gene TRBV6-1, with D tentatively TRBD1 (6 bases). Trimming stripped 1 base from V and 10 bases from J, with 17 bases between. CDR3 length: 15 amino acids. The germline V gene encodes CDR1 MNHNS and CDR2 SASEGT. The DNA for the CDR3 is TGTGCCAGCAGTGAAGTTAACAGGGCGCGCGGGGAGCAGTTCTTC. Translating gives CASSEVNRARGEQFF.

This clonotype was recorded at least ten times. CDR3 sequence reads: CASSLNRASNSNTEAFF. The DNA of the CDR3 is TGTGCCAGCTCACTCAACCGGGCATCTAACTCGAACACTGAAGCTTTCTTT. The chain combines TRBV18 with TRBJ1-1; D unresolved. This CDR3 is built from 17 residues. V lost 4 bases and J 1 base, leaving 19 bases between the germline ends. Germline values: CDR1 KGHSH, CDR2 LQKENI.

This clonotype showed up many times. V and J are TRBV19 and TRBJ2-5; D is possibly TRBD1 (6 bases). The CDR3 length is 13 residues. Germline V gene sequence: CDR1 LNHDA, CDR2 SQIVND (reference sequence). The ends were cut back, 6 bases at V and 2 bases at J, with 10 bases in the middle. CDR3 bases: TGTGCCAGTAGAGGACAGACTCAAGAGACCCAGTACTTC. This codes for CASRGQTQETQYF. The full variable domain, completed using reference TRBV19 and TRBJ2-5, is DGGITQSPKYLFRKEGQNVTLSCEQNLNHDAMYWYRQDPGQGLRLIYYSQIVNDFQKGDIAEGYSVSREKKESFPLTVTSAQKNPTAFYLCASRGQTQETQYFGPGTRLLVL.

This clonotype was seen many times. This rearrangement joins TRBV20-1 to TRBJ2-1, with 10 bases matching TRBD1. Germline loops: CDR1 DFQATT, CDR2 SNEGSKA (reference sequence). J gave up 7 bases and V 0 bases, and 6 bases lay outside the gene matches. The CDR3 consists of 15 residues. The CDR3 sequence is CSARDPGTGENEQFF. In DNA form, the CDR3 reads TGCAGTGCTAGAGACCCCGGGACAGGGGAAAATGAGCAGTTCTTC.

The V call is TRBV20-1, the J call TRBJ1-1, with 9 bases matching TRBD1. Trimming at V came to 6 bases and at J to 5 bases, leaving 10 bases not matched to a gene. The CDR3 loop spans 14 amino acids. CDR1 is DFQATT and CDR2 is SNEGSKA in the germline V gene (reference sequence). In DNA, the CDR3 is TGCAGTGCAAAACGGGACAGGGTGGAAACTGAAGCTTTCTTT. It translates to CSAKRDRVETEAFF.

This clonotype was recorded at least ten times. The chain employs TRBV4-1 and TRBJ1-4; no clear D. The CDR3 has 15 amino acids. In germline, CDR1 is MGHRA, CDR2 YSYEKL. The ends were cut back, 1 base at V and 4 bases at J, with 10 bases in the middle. The chain's CDR3 is CASSQAGSGNEKLFF. Here the CDR3 DNA reads TGCGCCAGCAGCCAAGCGGGCTCTGGTAATGAAAAACTGTTTTTT.

This clonotype was seen ten or more times. Here the CDR3 reads CASSQGGSEQYF. As DNA, the CDR3 is TGCGCCAGCAGCCAAGGCGGATCCGAGCAGTACTTC. The chain links TRBV4-1 to TRBJ2-7, with D uncertain. The germline CDR1 and CDR2 sequences are MGHRA and YSYEKL. The V gene lost 1 base and the J gene lost 6 bases, with 7 bases spanning the gap. The CDR3 sequence is 12 residues long.

This clonotype was seen repeatedly, ten times or more. The chain recombines TRBV27 with TRBJ2-3; D is ambiguous. CDR1 and CDR2 (germline): MNHEY, SMNVEV (reference sequence). V dropped 7 bases and J dropped 2 bases, with 13 bases sitting between them. This CDR3 region has 14 residues. CDR3 sequence (DNA): TGTGCCAGCACCCATAGCAATCCCACAGATACGCAGTATTTT. Encoded protein: CASTHSNPTDTQYF.

This chain links TRBV28 with TRBJ1-1, with D unclear. The CDR3 is 11 residues long. In germline, CDR1 is MDHEN, CDR2 SYDVKM. The V gene lost 6 bases and the J gene lost 1 base, with 3 bases spanning the gap. CDR3 in amino acids: CASRWNTEAFF. As DNA, the CDR3 is TGTGCCAGCAGGTGGAACACTGAAGCTTTCTTT.

This chain joins TRBV28 and TRBJ2-3, with D tentatively TRBD1 (5 bases). The V end lost 3 bases, the J end lost 11 bases, and 12 bases lay between the germline ends. This CDR3 has 12 amino acids. Germline V CDR1 and CDR2: MDHEN, SYDVKM. In DNA, the CDR3 is TGTGCCAGCAGTTTCTGTTCTGGACAGCAGTATTTT. Residues: CASSFCSGQQYF.

This clonotype was seen only a few times. V gene TRBV20-1 combines with J gene TRBJ2-1; tentative D call: TRBD2 (5 bases). V lost 5 bases to trimming and J lost 8 bases, with 10 bases between them. The CDR3 runs to 11 residues. Germline CDR1 and CDR2: DFQATT and SNEGSKA (reference sequence). The CDR3 protein is CSARDYDEQFF. Written as DNA, the CDR3 is TGCAGTGCTCGTGACTATGATGAGCAGTTCTTC.

V gene TRBV5-1 combines with J gene TRBJ1-2, with D possibly being TRBD1 (6 bases). The germline V gene encodes CDR1 SGHRS and CDR2 YFSETQ. The CDR3 totals 15 residues. V dropped 4 bases and J dropped 1 base, with 14 bases sitting between them. The DNA for the CDR3 is TGCGCCAGCAGCGTTGAGCGGGACAATAACTATGGCTACACCTTC. It translates to CASSVERDNNYGYTF.

The DNA for the CDR3 is TGTGCCATCAGTGAGCGGGACAGAGATGGCACTGAAGCTTTCTTT. Its protein product is CAISERDRDGTEAFF. The chain links TRBV10-3 to TRBJ1-1, with TRBD1 matching over 7 bases. Losses at the gene ends were 2 bases for V and 4 bases for J; bases not matched to a gene: 7. The CDR3 length is 15 residues. Per the germline V gene, CDR1 is ENHRY and CDR2 is SYGVKD.